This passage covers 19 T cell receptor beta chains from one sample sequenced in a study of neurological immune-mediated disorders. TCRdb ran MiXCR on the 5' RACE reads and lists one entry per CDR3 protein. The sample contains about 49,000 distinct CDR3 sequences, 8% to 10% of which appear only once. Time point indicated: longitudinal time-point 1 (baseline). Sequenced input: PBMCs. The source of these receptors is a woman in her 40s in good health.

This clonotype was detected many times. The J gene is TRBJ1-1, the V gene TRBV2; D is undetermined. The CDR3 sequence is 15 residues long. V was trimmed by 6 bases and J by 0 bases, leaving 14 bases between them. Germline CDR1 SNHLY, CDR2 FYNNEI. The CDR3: CASSSGWGMNTEAFF. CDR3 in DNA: TGTGCCAGCAGCTCTGGTTGGGGAATGAACACTGAAGCTTTCTTT.

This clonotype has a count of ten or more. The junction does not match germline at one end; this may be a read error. CDR3 bases: TGTGCCAGCAGCTTGTCCGGGATGAACACTGAAGATTTCTTT. Translating gives CASSLSGMNTEDFF. The rearrangement uses TRBV5-4 and TRBJ1-1, with D unresolved. Germline V gene lookup returns CDR1 SGHNT and CDR2 YYREEE (reference sequence). The CDR3 runs 14 residues.

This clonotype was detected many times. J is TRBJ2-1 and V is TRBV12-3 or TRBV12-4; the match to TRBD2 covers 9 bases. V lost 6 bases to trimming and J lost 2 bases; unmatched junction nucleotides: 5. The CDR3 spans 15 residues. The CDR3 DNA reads TGTGCCAGCAGGCCAACTAGCGGGCCCTACAATGAGCAGTTCTTC. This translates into CASRPTSGPYNEQFF.

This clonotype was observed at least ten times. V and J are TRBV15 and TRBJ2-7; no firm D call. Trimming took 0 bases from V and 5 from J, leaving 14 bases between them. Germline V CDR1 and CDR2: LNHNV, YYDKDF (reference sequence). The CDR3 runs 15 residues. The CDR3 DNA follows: TGTGCCACCAGCAGAGATAAATACAGAGCCCACGAGCAGTACTTC. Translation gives CATSRDKYRAHEQYF. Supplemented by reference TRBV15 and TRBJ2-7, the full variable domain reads DAMVIQNPRYQVTQFGKPVTLSCSQTLNHNVMYWYQQKSSQAPKLLFHYYDKDFNNEADTPDNFQSRRPNTSFCFLDIRSPGLGDTAMYLCATSRDKYRAHEQYFGPGTRLTVT.

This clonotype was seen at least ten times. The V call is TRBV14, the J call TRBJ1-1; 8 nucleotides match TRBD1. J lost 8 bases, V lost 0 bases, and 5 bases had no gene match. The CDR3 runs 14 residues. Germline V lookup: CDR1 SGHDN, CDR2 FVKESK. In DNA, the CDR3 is TGTGCCAGCAGCCAAGATTGGACAGGGCGGGAAGCTTTCTTT. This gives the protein CASSQDWTGREAFF. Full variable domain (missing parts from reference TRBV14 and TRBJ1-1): EAGVTQFPSHSVIEKGQTVTLRCDPISGHDNLYWYRRVMGKEIKFLLHFVKESKQDESGMPNNRFLAERTGGTYSTLKVQPAELEDSGVYFCASSQDWTGREAFFGQGTRLTVV.

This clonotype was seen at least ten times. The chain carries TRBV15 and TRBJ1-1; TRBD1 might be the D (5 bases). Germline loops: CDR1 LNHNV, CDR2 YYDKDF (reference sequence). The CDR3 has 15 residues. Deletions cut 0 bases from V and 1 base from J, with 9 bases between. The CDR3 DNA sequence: TGTGCCACCAGCAGAGATTGGGGGAAGAACACTGAAGCTTTCTTT. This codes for CATSRDWGKNTEAFF.

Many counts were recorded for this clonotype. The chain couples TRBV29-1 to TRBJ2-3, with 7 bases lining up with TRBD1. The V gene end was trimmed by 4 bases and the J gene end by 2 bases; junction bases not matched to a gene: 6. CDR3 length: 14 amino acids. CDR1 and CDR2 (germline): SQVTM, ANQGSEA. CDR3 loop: CSVALTGDTDTQYF. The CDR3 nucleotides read TGCAGCGTTGCCCTCACAGGGGACACAGATACGCAGTATTTT.

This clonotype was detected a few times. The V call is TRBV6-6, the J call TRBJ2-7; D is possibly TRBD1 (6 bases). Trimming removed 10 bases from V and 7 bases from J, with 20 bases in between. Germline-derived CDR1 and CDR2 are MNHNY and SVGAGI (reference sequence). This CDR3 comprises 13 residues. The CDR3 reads CATKRTDPLEQYF. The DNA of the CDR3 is TGTGCCACCAAGAGGACAGACCCGTTAGAGCAGTACTTC.

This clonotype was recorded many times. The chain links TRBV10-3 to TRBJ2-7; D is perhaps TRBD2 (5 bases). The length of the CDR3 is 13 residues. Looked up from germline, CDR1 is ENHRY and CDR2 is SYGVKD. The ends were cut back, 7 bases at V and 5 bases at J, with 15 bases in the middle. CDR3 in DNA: TGTGCCATCACCGGGCAGGAGGTCCACGAGCAGTACTTC. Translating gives CAITGQEVHEQYF.

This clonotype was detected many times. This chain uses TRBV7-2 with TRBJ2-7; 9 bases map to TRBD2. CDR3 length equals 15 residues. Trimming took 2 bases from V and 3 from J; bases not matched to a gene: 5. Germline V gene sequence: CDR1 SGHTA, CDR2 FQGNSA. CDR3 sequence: CASSLNSGSLYEQYF. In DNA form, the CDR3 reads TGTGCCAGCAGCTTAAATAGCGGGAGCCTCTACGAGCAGTACTTC.

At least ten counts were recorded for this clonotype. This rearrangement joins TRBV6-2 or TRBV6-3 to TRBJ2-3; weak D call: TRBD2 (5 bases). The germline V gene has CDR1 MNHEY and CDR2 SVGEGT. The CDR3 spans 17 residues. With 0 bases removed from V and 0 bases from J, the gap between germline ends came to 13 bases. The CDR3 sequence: CASSYSVASGSTDTQYF. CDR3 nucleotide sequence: TGTGCCAGCAGTTACTCGGTCGCCAGCGGTAGCACAGATACGCAGTATTTT.

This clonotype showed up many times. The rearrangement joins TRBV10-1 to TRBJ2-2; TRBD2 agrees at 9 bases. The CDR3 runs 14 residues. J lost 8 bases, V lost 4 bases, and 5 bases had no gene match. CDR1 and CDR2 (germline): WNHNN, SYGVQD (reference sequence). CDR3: CASSVVAGAGELFF. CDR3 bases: TGCGCCAGCAGTGTGGTAGCGGGAGCGGGGGAGCTGTTTTTT.

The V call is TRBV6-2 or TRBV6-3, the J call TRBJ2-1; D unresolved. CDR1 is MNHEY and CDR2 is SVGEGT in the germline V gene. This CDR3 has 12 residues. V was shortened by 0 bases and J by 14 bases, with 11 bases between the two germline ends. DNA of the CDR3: TGTGCCAGCAGTTACTCGAACACCTGGAAGTTCTTC. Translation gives CASSYSNTWKFF.

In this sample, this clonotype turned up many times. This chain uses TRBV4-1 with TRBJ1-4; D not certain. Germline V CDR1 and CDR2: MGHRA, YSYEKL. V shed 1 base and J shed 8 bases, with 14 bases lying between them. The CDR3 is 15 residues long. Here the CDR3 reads CASSQGPGREEKLFF. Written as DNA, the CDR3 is TGCGCCAGCAGCCAAGGTCCCGGAAGGGAAGAAAAACTGTTTTTT.

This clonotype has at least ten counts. The CDR3 region is CATSDGPGAGVSYNEQFF. Written as DNA, the CDR3 is TGTGCCACCAGTGATGGGCCCGGAGCGGGAGTATCTTACAATGAGCAGTTCTTC. The chain uses TRBV24-1 and TRBJ2-1; 8 nucleotides agree with TRBD2. CDR1 KGHDR and CDR2 SFDVKD come from the germline V gene. Unmatched junction bases numbered 13, after V lost 3 bases and J lost 4 bases. The CDR3 spans 18 residues.

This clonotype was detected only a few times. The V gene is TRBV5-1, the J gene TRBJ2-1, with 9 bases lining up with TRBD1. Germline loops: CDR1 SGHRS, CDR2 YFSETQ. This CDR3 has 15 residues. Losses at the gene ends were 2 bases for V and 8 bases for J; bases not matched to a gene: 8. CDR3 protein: CASSFGTGHGYEQFF. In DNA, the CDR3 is TGCGCCAGCAGCTTTGGGACAGGGCATGGGTATGAGCAGTTCTTC.

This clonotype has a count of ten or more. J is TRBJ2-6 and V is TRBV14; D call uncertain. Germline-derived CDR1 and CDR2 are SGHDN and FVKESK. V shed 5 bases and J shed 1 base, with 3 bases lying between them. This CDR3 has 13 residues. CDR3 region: CASSVSGANVLTF. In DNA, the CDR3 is TGTGCCAGCAGCGTTTCTGGGGCCAACGTCCTGACTTTC.

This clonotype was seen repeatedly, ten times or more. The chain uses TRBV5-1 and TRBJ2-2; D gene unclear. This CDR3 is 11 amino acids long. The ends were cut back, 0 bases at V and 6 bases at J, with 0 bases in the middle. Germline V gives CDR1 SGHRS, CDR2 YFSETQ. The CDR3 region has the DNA TGCGCCAGCAGCTTGGCCGGGGAGCTGTTTTTT. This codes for CASSLAGELFF. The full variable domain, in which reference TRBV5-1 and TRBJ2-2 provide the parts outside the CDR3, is KAGVTQTPRYLIKTRGQQVTLSCSPISGHRSVSWYQQTPGQGLQFLFEYFSETQRNKGNFPGRFSGRQFSNSRSEMNVSTLELGDSALYLCASSLAGELFFGEGSRLTVL.

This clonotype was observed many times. CDR3 DNA sequence: TGTGCCATCAGGGCGGACAGGGCAAGGTACGAGCAGTACTTC. Its translation is CAIRADRARYEQYF. The chain combines TRBV10-3 with TRBJ2-7, with 8 bases aligning to TRBD1. The germline V gene encodes CDR1 ENHRY and CDR2 SYGVKD. The CDR3 sequence is 14 residues long. Germline trimming cut 6 bases from V and 4 bases from J; bases unmatched to any gene: 8.